One and the same sample provided the 20 T cell receptor beta chains below, sequenced in a study of T cell responses to AZD1222 COVID-19 vaccine. Clones were read by immunoSEQ multiplex PCR, and TCRdb kept only the in-frame ones, dropping some. The sample has over 120,000 clones, approximately 90% seen once. Material: peripheral blood, obtained on day 0 of AZD1222 vaccination. These receptors were collected from an adult in good health.

The chain uses TRBV19 and TRBJ2-7; 7 nucleotides agree with TRBD2. CDR1 is LNHDA, CDR2 SQIVND, per germline (reference sequence). The CDR3 totals 15 residues. The V segment lost 4 bases and the J segment 1 base; nucleotides outside the gene matches: 7. The CDR3 bases are TGTGCCAGTAGTAGAGGACTAGGAACGTCCTACGAGCAGTACTTC. It specifies CASSRGLGTSYEQYF.

V is TRBV5-1 and J is TRBJ2-5; no clear D. The CDR3 spans 14 residues. The V and J ends lost 4 bases and 3 bases respectively, with 13 bases between them. Germline CDR1 is SGHRS and CDR2 is YFSETQ. CDR3 sequence reads: CASSLTQRKETQYF. The CDR3 coding sequence is TGCGCCAGCAGCCTGACACAGAGAAAAGAGACCCAGTACTTC.

This clone showed up just once. CDR3 region: CASSLAGDSGGYEQYF. CDR3 coding DNA: TGTGCCAGCAGCTTGGCTGGGGACAGTGGGGGATACGAGCAGTACTTC. The chain recombines TRBV5-4 with TRBJ2-7; TRBD1 aligns across 7 bases. Germline loops: CDR1 SGHNT, CDR2 YYREEE (reference sequence). The trim removed 0 bases at V and 4 bases at J, leaving 10 bases unmatched. The CDR3 has 16 residues.

The rearrangement links TRBV5-5 to TRBJ2-7; 7 nucleotides align to TRBD1. Germline V gene lookup returns CDR1 SGHKS and CDR2 YYEKEE (reference sequence). Losses at the gene ends were 4 bases for V and 11 bases for J; bases not matched to a gene: 9. This CDR3 is 12 amino acids long. DNA of the CDR3: TGTGCCAGCAGCGGCGGACAGGTGGTGAAGTACTTC. It translates to CASSGGQVVKYF. The full variable domain, in which reference TRBV5-5 and TRBJ2-7 provide the parts outside the CDR3, is DAGVTQSPTHLIKTRGQQVTLRCSPISGHKSVSWYQQVLGQGPQFIFQYYEKEERGRGNFPDRFSARQFPNYSSELNVNALLLGDSALYLCASSGGQVVKYFGPGTRLTVT.

This clone appeared a single time. The rearrangement links TRBV4-2 to TRBJ1-3; weak D call: TRBD1 (6 bases). CDR1 LGHNA and CDR2 YNFKEQ come from the germline V gene. This CDR3 comprises 16 residues. V dropped 1 base and J dropped 1 base, with 11 bases sitting between them. The CDR3 DNA follows: TGTGCCAGCAGCCAAGTGCAGGGGAGGTCTGGAAACACCATATATTTT. Translated, it gives CASSQVQGRSGNTIYF.

The genes are TRBV6-5 and TRBJ1-1; D is perhaps TRBD1 (6 bases). CDR3 length equals 13 residues. V was cut by 8 bases and J by 1 base, with 11 bases left in between. The germline CDR1 and CDR2 sequences are MNHEY and SVGAGI. The DNA of the CDR3 is TGTGCCAGCCAGACAGGCAAGAACACTGAAGCTTTCTTT. Protein: CASQTGKNTEAFF.

This chain uses TRBV4-1 with TRBJ1-1; D remains ambiguous. The CDR3 length is 12 residues. Trimming left V 2 bases short and J 5 bases short, with 6 bases between. CDR1 is MGHRA and CDR2 is YSYEKL in the germline V gene. The CDR3 protein is CASSQTVTEAFF. Written as DNA, the CDR3 is TGCGCCAGCAGCCAAACGGTTACTGAAGCTTTCTTT.

The chain has TRBV7-9 and TRBJ2-1; D assignment may be TRBD1 or TRBD2 (6 bases each). Germline V gene sequence: CDR1 SEHNR, CDR2 FQNEAQ (reference sequence). CDR3 size: 16 residues. Trimming took off 8 bases at V and 1 base at J, with 18 bases between the two ends. The CDR3 DNA reads as TGTGCCAGCTCCCCGAGGGGGGAGGAGTCCTACAATGAGCAGTTCTTC. This translates into CASSPRGEESYNEQFF.

V and J are TRBV6-2 or TRBV6-3 and TRBJ1-5; the match to TRBD1 covers 8 bases. The length of the CDR3 is 13 residues. V lost 5 bases to trimming and J lost 7 bases; unmatched junction nucleotides: 4. The germline CDR1 and CDR2 sequences are MNHEY and SVGEGT. Here the CDR3 reads CASSGQGWQPQHF. CDR3 nucleotide sequence: TGTGCCAGCAGTGGACAGGGCTGGCAGCCCCAGCATTTT.

The chain couples TRBV7-2 to TRBJ2-5; tentative D call: TRBD1 (5 bases). V was shortened by 5 bases and J by 1 base, with 17 bases between the two germline ends. Germline loops: CDR1 SGHTA, CDR2 FQGNSA. CDR3 length equals 16 residues. Here the CDR3 reads CASSPRRWTTQETQYF. The DNA of the CDR3 is TGTGCCAGCAGCCCCCGAAGATGGACAACCCAAGAGACCCAGTACTTC. Complete variable domain (other parts from reference TRBV7-2 and TRBJ2-5): GAGVSQSPSNKVTEKGKDVELRCDPISGHTALYWYRQSLGQGLEFLIYFQGNSAPDKSGLPSDRFSAERTGGSVSTLTIQRTQQEDSAVYLCASSPRRWTTQETQYFGPGTRLLVL.

This sequence joins TRBV3-1 (or the pseudogene TRBV3-2) and TRBJ1-1; TRBD1 might be the D (6 bases). This CDR3 contains 14 residues. Trimming removed 1 base from V and 11 bases from J, with 17 bases in between. Germline CDR1 is LGHDT and CDR2 is YNNKEL (reference sequence). CDR3 residues: CASSQVGDGGRAFF. Written as DNA, the CDR3 is TGTGCCAGCAGCCAAGTTGGGGACGGGGGCCGGGCTTTCTTT.

The CDR3 loop reads CASISRQSLAKNIQYF. CDR3 DNA: TGTGCCAGCATATCGCGACAGAGCCTAGCCAAAAACATTCAGTACTTC. The V and J genes are TRBV28 and TRBJ2-4, with TRBD1 as a possible D gene (5 bases). The CDR3 consists of 16 residues. V was clipped by 7 bases and J by 0 bases, with 16 bases between them. Per germline, CDR1 MDHEN and CDR2 SYDVKM.

The rearrangement uses TRBV10-1 and TRBJ1-2; 7 bases match TRBD1. Germline lookup yields CDR1 WNHNN and CDR2 SYGVQD (reference sequence). The CDR3 is 13 residues long. The V and J ends lost 2 bases and 6 bases, in that order; junction bases with no gene match: 3. The CDR3 DNA reads TGCGCCAGCAGTGAGGGACAGGCGGATGGCTACACCTTC. Protein product: CASSEGQADGYTF.

The V gene is TRBV6-1, the J gene TRBJ2-1; D is unclear. Germline CDR1 MNHNS, CDR2 SASEGT. The CDR3 runs to 12 residues. V shed 3 bases and J shed 7 bases, with 7 bases lying between them. The CDR3 sequence: CASSDHSNEQFF. CDR3 coding DNA: TGTGCCAGCAGTGATCACTCGAATGAGCAGTTCTTC.

V usage is TRBV14 and J usage is TRBJ1-2, with D unclear. This CDR3 comprises 14 residues. Trimming pared 6 bases from V and 8 bases from J, leaving 19 bases between. Germline CDR1 SGHDN, CDR2 FVKESK. The CDR3: CASSSSAKGVGYTF. In nucleotides, the CDR3 is TGTGCCAGCAGTTCTAGCGCCAAAGGCGTCGGCTACACCTTC.

V gene TRBV6-5 combines with J gene TRBJ2-1; D is possibly TRBD2 (6 bases). In germline, CDR1 is MNHEY, CDR2 SVGAGI. CDR3 size: 13 residues. V lost 6 bases and J lost 6, with 12 bases in between. The CDR3 region is CASRQTGGNEQFF. CDR3 bases: TGTGCCAGCAGGCAAACCGGGGGCAATGAGCAGTTCTTC.

This sequence joins TRBV5-1 and TRBJ2-5; D is ambiguous. The length of the CDR3 is 15 residues. Trimming left V 0 bases short and J 2 bases short, with 11 bases between. Looked up from germline, CDR1 is SGHRS and CDR2 is YFSETQ. CDR3 in amino acids: CASSLAMAKQETQYF. The CDR3 coding sequence is TGCGCCAGCAGCTTGGCCATGGCTAAACAAGAGACCCAGTACTTC.

This chain links TRBV15 with TRBJ1-4; a weak D match, TRBD1 (5 bases). V lost 8 bases and J lost 7, with 20 bases in between. CDR1 LNHNV and CDR2 YYDKDF come from the germline V gene (reference sequence). There are 15 residues in the CDR3. The CDR3 DNA sequence: TGTGCCACCGTACGCGGGAGGGGAGGAATTGAAAAACTGTTTTTT. It encodes CATVRGRGGIEKLFF.

The sample holds one count of this clone. The chain has TRBV4-3 and TRBJ2-1, with 8 bases identical to TRBD2. Germline V gives CDR1 LGHNA, CDR2 YSLEER. The CDR3 sequence is 16 residues long. V shed 3 bases and J 3 bases; nucleotides not matched to a gene: 7. This CDR3 reads CASSHRREGDYNEQFF. CDR3 in DNA: TGCGCCAGCAGCCACCGCCGGGAGGGGGACTACAATGAGCAGTTCTTC.

The chain combines TRBV5-1 with TRBJ2-3; tentative D call: TRBD1 (5 bases). Germline values: CDR1 SGHRS, CDR2 YFSETQ. The length of the CDR3 is 14 residues. Trimming shortened V by 0 bases and J by 2 bases, and 7 bases separated the two germline ends. Written as DNA, the CDR3 is TGCGCCAGCAGCTTGGACAGGACCACAGATACGCAGTATTTT. Encoded protein: CASSLDRTTDTQYF.